Following are 19 T cell receptor beta chains from one sample sequenced in a study of shared clonotypes between healthy human individuals (dated by TCRdb to the early 2020s). Receptor libraries were prepared by the immunoSEQ multiplex PCR assay. The clones in this table, taken by TCRdb from immuneACCESS, are in-frame only. Not every clone is retained; where verified, under half of the shortfall comes from an unresolved V gene, and the cause of the rest is unknown. The table for this sample lists 2 million to 3 million clones; under 95% of them were counted only once. The ten top clones hold approximately 0.35% of the sample. The sequencing input was naive CD4+ T cells from PBMCs. The meaning of the sample's cell subset or site label: CD45RA+ positively selected. These receptors were obtained from a man aged 18 to 30 in good health. Some clones in this sample may be carry-over from other donors' samples.

Worth noting for this clone: Different DNA sequences within this sample yield the same CDR3. The V and J genes are TRBV5-1 and TRBJ2-5; the D is unclear. There are 14 residues in the CDR3. The germline V gene has CDR1 SGHRS and CDR2 YFSETQ. The V gene lost 3 bases and the J gene lost 0 bases, with 9 bases spanning the gap. The CDR3 spells CASSSQGYQETQYF. For the CDR3, the DNA is TGCGCCAGCAGCTCGCAAGGGTACCAAGAGACCCAGTACTTC.

The CDR3 DNA reads as TGTGCCAGCAGTGAACAGGGACAGAGACATTTGGATACGCAGTATTTT. Protein product: CASSEQGQRHLDTQYF. V and J are TRBV6-1 and TRBJ2-3; 7 nucleotides line up with TRBD1. Unmatched junction bases numbered 11, after V lost 2 bases and J lost 6 bases. The CDR3 extends over 16 amino acids. Germline assignment: CDR1 MNHNS and CDR2 SASEGT.

Points on this clone: This sample includes further DNA sequences coding for the same CDR3. The CDR3 loop is CASSLVPGPYEQYF. For the CDR3, the DNA is TGCGCCAGCAGCTTGGTTCCAGGTCCCTACGAGCAGTACTTC. The chain employs TRBV5-1 and TRBJ2-7; D unresolved. The CDR3 runs to 14 residues. From germline, CDR1 is SGHRS and CDR2 YFSETQ. V was cut by 0 bases and J by 2 bases, with 9 bases left in between.

The chain has TRBV5-4 and TRBJ2-2; D is unclear. In germline, CDR1 is SGHNT, CDR2 YYREEE (reference sequence). CDR3 length equals 13 residues. The V gene lost 1 base and the J gene lost 5 bases, with 6 bases spanning the gap. Written as DNA, the CDR3 is TGTGCCAGCAGCTTGCAGGTAACCGGGGAGCTGTTTTTT. Translated, it gives CASSLQVTGELFF. The full variable domain, its missing parts supplied by reference TRBV5-4 and TRBJ2-2, is ETGVTQSPTHLIKTRGQQVTLRCSSQSGHNTVSWYQQALGQGPQFIFQYYREEENGRGNFPPRFSGLQFPNYSSELNVNALELDDSALYLCASSLQVTGELFFGEGSRLTVL.

This chain links TRBV6-5 with TRBJ2-7, with TRBD1 matching 8 bases. Trimming cost V 10 bases and J 3 bases; bases outside gene matches: 8. The V gene's germline CDR1 is MNHEY and CDR2 SVGAGI. The length of the CDR3 is 13 residues. The CDR3 DNA sequence: TGTGCCACCAGACAGGGGCCCGTCTACGAGCAGTACTTC. It yields the protein CATRQGPVYEQYF.

This chain uses TRBV6-6 with TRBJ2-7; weak D call: TRBD2 (6 bases). The length of the CDR3 is 14 residues. Germline V gene lookup returns CDR1 MNHNY and CDR2 SVGAGI (reference sequence). Trimming took 2 bases from V and 5 from J, leaving 13 bases between them. The CDR3, as DNA: TGTGCCAGCAGTTACGGGGACTCCAGGGACGAGCAGTACTTC. Translated: CASSYGDSRDEQYF.

The chain uses TRBV29-1 and TRBJ1-3; D is uncertain. CDR1 and CDR2 from the germline V gene are SQVTM and ANQGSEA. V shed 5 bases and J shed 4 bases, with 15 bases lying between them. This CDR3 spans 14 amino acids. For the CDR3, the DNA is TGCAGCGTTTTGGCCCTCTCAGGAGGAAACACCATATATTTT. It specifies CSVLALSGGNTIYF.

DNA of the CDR3: TGTGCCAGCAGCGTCACGGGGGCCGACTATGGCTACACCTTC. Encoded protein: CASSVTGADYGYTF. J is TRBJ1-2 and V is TRBV9; TRBD1 might be the D (6 bases). Trimming removed 2 bases from V and 3 bases from J, with 11 bases in between. CDR1 is SGDLS, CDR2 YYNGEE, per germline. The CDR3 length is 14 residues.

This clone appeared a single time. The chain has TRBV30 and TRBJ1-5; a possible D gene is TRBD1 (6 bases). This CDR3 comprises 14 residues. Germline V lookup: CDR1 GTSNPN, CDR2 SVGIG (reference sequence). Trimming cost V 3 bases and J 6 bases, with 15 bases left between them. The CDR3 DNA reads as TGTGCCTGGAGGCCACAGGGAGGCGGTCAGCCCCAGCATTTT. Translating gives CAWRPQGGGQPQHF.

This clone occurred a few times. The J gene is TRBJ1-3, the V gene TRBV7-6; D ambiguous. Germline CDR1 is SGHVS and CDR2 is FNYEAQ. The CDR3 spans 12 residues. Trimming took 1 base from V and 9 from J, leaving 7 bases between them. The CDR3, as DNA: TGTGCCAGCAGCTTAGACGTTGGCACCATATATTTT. Encoded protein: CASSLDVGTIYF.

The chain is built from TRBV29-1 and TRBJ1-4; 9 bases are a match to TRBD1. Germline V gene lookup returns CDR1 SQVTM and CDR2 ANQGSEA. This CDR3 comprises 16 residues. J lost 0 bases, V lost 8 bases, and 10 bases had no gene match. This CDR3 reads CSLNPGQGTTNEKLFF. The DNA for the CDR3 is TGCAGCCTCAACCCGGGACAGGGAACAACTAATGAAAAACTGTTTTTT.

CDR3 DNA sequence: TGTGCCAGCAGCCGAGGTGCCGGGGAGCTGTTTTTT. Protein product: CASSRGAGELFF. The chain has TRBV7-9 and TRBJ2-2; no firm D call. The CDR3 extends over 12 amino acids. The germline V gene has CDR1 SEHNR and CDR2 FQNEAQ (reference sequence). Between the trimmed V and J ends, which lost 5 bases and 6 bases, there was a span of 7 bases.

The chain has TRBV2 and TRBJ2-1, with a tentative D call TRBD1 (6 bases). V dropped 10 bases and J dropped 8 bases, with 18 bases sitting between them. CDR1 and CDR2 (germline): SNHLY, FYNNEI. CDR3 length: 13 residues. The CDR3 region has the DNA TGTGCCACTCTCTACCCCAGGGGCCATGAGCAGTTCTTC. It is translated as CATLYPRGHEQFF.

This chain links TRBV19 with TRBJ2-1; perhaps TRBD2 as D (6 bases). The germline V gene encodes CDR1 LNHDA and CDR2 SQIVND (reference sequence). The germline V and J ends were trimmed by 7 bases and 4 bases, with 17 bases remaining between them. The CDR3 loop spans 15 amino acids. The CDR3, as DNA: TGTGCCAGTACCTCCCCGGGAGACCGTTACAATGAGCAGTTCTTC. This codes for CASTSPGDRYNEQFF.

V gene TRBV4-3 combines with J gene TRBJ2-3; 9 nucleotides line up with TRBD2. The CDR3 is made up of 20 amino acids. Losses at the gene ends were 1 base for V and 0 bases for J; bases not matched to a gene: 14. CDR1 is LGHNA, CDR2 YSLEER, per germline. In nucleotides, the CDR3 is TGCGCCAGCAGCCAAGGGCTAGCGGGACGACCGTCCTCTAGCACAGATACGCAGTATTTT. Its protein product is CASSQGLAGRPSSSTDTQYF.

The chain joins TRBV18 to TRBJ2-6, with 11 bases fitting TRBD1. The CDR3 consists of 16 residues. Germline CDR1 reads KGHSH; CDR2 reads LQKENI. V lost 5 bases and J lost 2; bases outside the gene matches: 2. The CDR3 reads CASSGQGATGANVLTF. Here the CDR3 DNA reads TGTGCCAGCTCAGGACAGGGGGCGACTGGGGCCAACGTCCTGACTTTC.

The rearrangement links TRBV28 to TRBJ2-7; D remains ambiguous. Germline CDR1 and CDR2: MDHEN and SYDVKM. Trimming removed 2 bases from V and 3 bases from J, with 14 bases in between. This CDR3 region has 15 residues. The CDR3 region is CASSLIGSENYEQYF. The CDR3 DNA reads TGTGCCAGCAGTTTAATAGGATCCGAAAACTACGAGCAGTACTTC.

The gene calls are TRBV5-4 and TRBJ2-1; 7 positions agree with TRBD2. V gave up 5 bases and J gave up 0 bases; unmatched junction bases: 11. The CDR3 has 17 residues. Germline-derived CDR1 and CDR2 are SGHNT and YYREEE (reference sequence). This CDR3 is CASRARNGRSSYNEQFF. In DNA form, the CDR3 reads TGTGCCAGCAGGGCACGGAACGGGAGGTCCTCCTACAATGAGCAGTTCTTC.

The genes are TRBV19 and TRBJ2-2; tentatively, D is TRBD1 or TRBD2 (7 bases each). This CDR3 has 15 amino acids. CDR1 and CDR2 from the germline V gene are LNHDA and SQIVND (reference sequence). Trimming pared 2 bases from V and 5 bases from J, leaving 12 bases between. The CDR3 nucleotides are TGTGCCAGTAGTATAAACAGGGGAGGGACCGGGGAGCTGTTTTTT. This translates into CASSINRGGTGELFF.